This T cell receptor (beta chain) was sequenced for a study of control samples from healthy donors and cancer patients. Data came from immunoSEQ multiplex PCR; TCRdb stores just in-frame clones and leaves some out. The table shows over 100,000 clones, with around 88% occurring only once. This sequence was found in a man aged 35 to 55 in good health. The sequenced material came from blood.

CDR3 region: CASSDVGGNTGELFF. As DNA, the CDR3 is TGTGCCAGCAGTGACGTGGGGGGTAACACCGGGGAGCTGTTTTTT. V gene TRBV6-4 combines with J gene TRBJ2-2; tentative D call: TRBD2 (6 bases). The CDR3 contains 15 residues. Looked up from germline, CDR1 is MRHNA and CDR2 is SNTAGT. Trimming removed 2 bases at V and 2 bases at J, with 9 bases between.